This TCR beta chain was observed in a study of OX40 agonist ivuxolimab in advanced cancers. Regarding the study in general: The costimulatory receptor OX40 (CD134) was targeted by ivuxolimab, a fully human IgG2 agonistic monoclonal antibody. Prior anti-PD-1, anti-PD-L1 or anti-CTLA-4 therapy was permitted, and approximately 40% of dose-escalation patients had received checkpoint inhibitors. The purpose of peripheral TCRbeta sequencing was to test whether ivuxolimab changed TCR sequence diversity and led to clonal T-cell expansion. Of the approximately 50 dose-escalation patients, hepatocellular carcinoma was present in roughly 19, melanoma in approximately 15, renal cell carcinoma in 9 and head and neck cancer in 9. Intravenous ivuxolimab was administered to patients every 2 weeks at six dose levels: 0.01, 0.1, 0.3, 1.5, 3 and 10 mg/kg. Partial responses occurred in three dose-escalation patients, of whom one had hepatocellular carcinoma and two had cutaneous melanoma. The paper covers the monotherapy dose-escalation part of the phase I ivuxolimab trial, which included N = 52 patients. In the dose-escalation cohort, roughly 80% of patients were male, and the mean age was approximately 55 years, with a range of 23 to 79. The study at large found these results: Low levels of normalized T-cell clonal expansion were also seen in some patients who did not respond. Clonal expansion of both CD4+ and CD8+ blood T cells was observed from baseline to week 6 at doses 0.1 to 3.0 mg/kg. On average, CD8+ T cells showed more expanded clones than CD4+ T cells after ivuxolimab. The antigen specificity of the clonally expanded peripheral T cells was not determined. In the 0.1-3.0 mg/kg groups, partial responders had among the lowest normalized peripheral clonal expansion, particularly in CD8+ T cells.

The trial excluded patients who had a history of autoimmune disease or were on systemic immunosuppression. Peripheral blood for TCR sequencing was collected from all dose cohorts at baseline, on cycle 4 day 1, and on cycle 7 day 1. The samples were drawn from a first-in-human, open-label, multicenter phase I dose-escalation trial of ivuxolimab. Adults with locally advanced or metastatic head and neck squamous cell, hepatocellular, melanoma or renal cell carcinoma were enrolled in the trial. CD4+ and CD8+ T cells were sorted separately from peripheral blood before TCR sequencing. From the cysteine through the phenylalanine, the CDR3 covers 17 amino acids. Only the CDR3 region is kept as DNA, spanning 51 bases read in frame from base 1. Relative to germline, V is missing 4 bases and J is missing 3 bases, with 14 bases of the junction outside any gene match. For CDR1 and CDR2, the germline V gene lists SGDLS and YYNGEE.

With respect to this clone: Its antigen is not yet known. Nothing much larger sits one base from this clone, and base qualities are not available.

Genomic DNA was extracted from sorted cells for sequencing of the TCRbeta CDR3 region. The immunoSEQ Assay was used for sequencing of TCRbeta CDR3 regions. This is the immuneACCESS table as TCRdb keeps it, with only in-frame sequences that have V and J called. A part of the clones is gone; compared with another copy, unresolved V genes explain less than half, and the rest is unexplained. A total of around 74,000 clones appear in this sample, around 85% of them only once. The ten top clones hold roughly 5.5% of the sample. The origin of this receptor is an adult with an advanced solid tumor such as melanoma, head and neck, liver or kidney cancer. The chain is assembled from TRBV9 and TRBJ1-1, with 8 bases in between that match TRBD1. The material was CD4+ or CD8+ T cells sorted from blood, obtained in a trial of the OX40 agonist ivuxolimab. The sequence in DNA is TGTGCCAGCAGCCCTACGGCAGGGGGCGACGGTGACACTGAAGCTTTCTTT. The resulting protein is CASSPTAGGDGDTEAFF.